Presented here are 29 T cell receptor beta chains from one specimen sequenced in a study of shared clonotypes between healthy human individuals. Here immunoSEQ multiplex PCR was the method, and the copy in TCRdb shows in-frame clones only, minus some. Altogether 2 million to 2.5 million clones are present, 85% to 95% being singletons, with the ten largest covering around 0.13%. Sequencing was carried out using naive CD4+ T cells sorted from blood. Stated subset: CD45RA+ positively selected. The receptor source for this set is a man between 18 and 29 years old in good health.

J is TRBJ2-2 and V is TRBV29-1; 7 bases fit TRBD2. Germline CDR1 reads SQVTM; CDR2 reads ANQGSEA. With V trimmed by 6 bases and J by 5 bases, 12 bases remained unmatched. This CDR3 comprises 15 residues. The CDR3 DNA is TGCAGCGTCTCCCAATCCGGGAGGAGAACCGGGGAGCTGTTTTTT. Translation: CSVSQSGRRTGELFF.

The chain is built from TRBV9 and TRBJ2-5; 9 positions match TRBD1. CDR1 is SGDLS, CDR2 YYNGEE, per germline. Trimming cost V 4 bases and J 3 bases; bases outside gene matches: 4. This CDR3 contains 14 residues. The CDR3 DNA is TGTGCCAGCAGCTCGGGACAGGGAAAAGAGACCCAGTACTTC. This encodes CASSSGQGKETQYF.

Notes on this clone: In the same sample, other DNA sequences code for this CDR3. The chain joins TRBV7-2 to TRBJ1-3, with D tentatively TRBD1 (5 bases). The CDR3 runs to 14 residues. Germline CDR1 is SGHTA and CDR2 is FQGNSA. V gave up 5 bases and J gave up 2 bases, with 10 bases separating them. The DNA of the CDR3 is TGTGCCAGCAGCCTGGGGGGGGCTGGAAACACCATATATTTT. It is translated as CASSLGGAGNTIYF.

This clone was counted once. Other DNA sequences of this sample code for an identical CDR3. The chain joins TRBV7-2 to TRBJ2-5; possible D gene TRBD2, 6 bases. With 6 bases removed from V and 5 bases from J, the gap between germline ends came to 10 bases. CDR1 is SGHTA, CDR2 FQGNSA, per germline. The CDR3 sequence is 12 residues long. In nucleotides, the CDR3 is TGTGCCAGCAGTCCGGGGAGGGAGACCCAGTACTTC. Encoded protein: CASSPGRETQYF.

This sequence joins TRBV10-3 and TRBJ2-5; 11 bases are shared with TRBD1. J lost 4 bases, V lost 11 bases, and 9 bases had no gene match. The length of the CDR3 is 14 residues. Germline-derived CDR1 and CDR2 are ENHRY and SYGVKD. CDR3 residues: CAVGTGGRGETQYF. The CDR3 nucleotides are TGTGCCGTCGGGACAGGGGGTCGAGGAGAGACCCAGTACTTC.

The J gene is TRBJ2-2, the V gene TRBV6-5, with D maybe TRBD2 (6 bases). Trimming pared 6 bases from V and 0 bases from J, leaving 11 bases between. CDR3 length: 15 residues. The V gene's germline CDR1 is MNHEY and CDR2 SVGAGI. CDR3 sequence: CASSLSGTNTGELFF. Written as DNA, the CDR3 is TGTGCCAGCAGCCTTAGCGGAACGAACACCGGGGAGCTGTTTTTT.

This clone was counted a single time. A clone one base away is much larger, so this may be a read error. V usage is TRBV5-1 and J usage is TRBJ2-7; D is ambiguous. V was trimmed by 4 bases and J by 6 bases, leaving 8 bases between them. Germline V gene data show CDR1 as SGHRS and CDR2 as YFSETQ. The CDR3 sequence is 11 residues long. CDR3 amino acids: CASSLYCEQYF. DNA for the CDR3: TGCGCCAGCAGCCTATACTGCGAGCAGTACTTC.

The J gene is TRBJ1-4, the V gene TRBV5-1; D unclear. This CDR3 spans 16 amino acids. The germline gives CDR1 SGHRS, CDR2 YFSETQ. V lost 0 bases and J 0 bases, leaving 9 bases between the germline ends. The CDR3 sequence: CASSLENPATNEKLFF. The CDR3 DNA reads TGCGCCAGCAGCTTGGAGAACCCTGCAACTAATGAAAAACTGTTTTTT.

This clone was found once. V usage is TRBV19 and J usage is TRBJ2-7, with 14 bases fitting TRBD2. The CDR3 has 16 residues. V shed 4 bases, J shed 4 bases, and the junction held 6 bases outside the gene matches. Germline values: CDR1 LNHDA, CDR2 SQIVND (reference sequence). The CDR3 DNA is TGTGCCAGTAGTAGAGGGACTAGCGGGAGAAAGTACGAGCAGTACTTC. Residues: CASSRGTSGRKYEQYF.

This clone turned up a few times. V gene TRBV7-2 combines with J gene TRBJ1-1; D gene ambiguous. Germline V gene data show CDR1 as SGHTA and CDR2 as FQGNSA. The CDR3 is made up of 14 amino acids. Deletions cut 1 base from V and 1 base from J, with 7 bases between. CDR3 amino acids: CASSLDSANTEAFF. The CDR3 bases are TGTGCCAGCAGCTTAGACAGCGCGAACACTGAAGCTTTCTTT.

The chain employs TRBV12-5 and TRBJ2-5; 7 nucleotides match TRBD1. J was trimmed by 5 bases and V by 5 bases; bases with no gene match: 2. The CDR3 has 12 amino acids. In germline, CDR1 is LGHNT, CDR2 FRNRAP. This CDR3 is CASGPTGETQYF. CDR3 nucleotide sequence: TGTGCTAGTGGTCCGACAGGGGAGACCCAGTACTTC.

V and J are TRBV10-3 and TRBJ2-3; D gene ambiguous. This CDR3 has 14 amino acids. Trimming stripped 5 bases from V and 0 bases from J, with 9 bases between. Germline-derived CDR1 and CDR2 are ENHRY and SYGVKD. This CDR3 is CAISLAESTDTQYF. The CDR3 DNA reads TGTGCCATCAGTCTGGCGGAAAGCACAGATACGCAGTATTTT.

V usage is TRBV25-1 and J usage is TRBJ1-2; the D is unclear. Trimming took off 3 bases at V and 4 bases at J, with 15 bases between the two ends. Germline V gene sequence: CDR1 MGHDK, CDR2 SYGVNS. The CDR3 consists of 15 residues. CDR3 nucleotide sequence: TGTGCCAGCAGTGACCTGACGGGAGCGATCTATGGCTACACCTTC. As protein: CASSDLTGAIYGYTF.

This clone has more than one count but fewer than ten. The sample has other DNA sequences that encode this CDR3 too. Here the CDR3 DNA reads TGTGCCAGCAGTTTAGCAGATACGCAGTATTTT. Its translation: CASSLADTQYF. J is TRBJ2-3 and V is TRBV27; D is uncertain. This CDR3 comprises 11 residues. V lost 2 bases, J lost 4 bases, and 1 base lay in between. CDR1 is MNHEY, CDR2 SMNVEV, per germline (reference sequence).

This clone was counted between two and nine times. The chain employs TRBV6-1 and TRBJ2-6, with no clear D. V lost 6 bases and J 0 bases, leaving 6 bases between the germline ends. CDR1 MNHNS and CDR2 SASEGT come from the germline V gene. The CDR3 runs to 14 residues. The CDR3 DNA reads as TGTGCCAGCAGGGACCCCTCTGGGGCCAACGTCCTGACTTTC. Its translation is CASRDPSGANVLTF.

V is TRBV2 and J is TRBJ2-2; tentatively, D is TRBD1 (5 bases). Trimming stripped 5 bases from V and 3 bases from J, with 13 bases between. CDR1 SNHLY and CDR2 FYNNEI come from the germline V gene. The CDR3 sequence is 15 residues long. For the CDR3, the DNA is TGTGCCAGCAGTAAGGGGCCCGGATACACCGGGGAGCTGTTTTTT. Its translation: CASSKGPGYTGELFF.

The chain carries TRBV6-8 and TRBJ2-7; TRBD2 is a possible D gene (6 bases). CDR1 MNHGY and CDR2 SAAAGT come from the germline V gene. The CDR3 extends over 13 amino acids. The V gene lost 8 bases and the J gene lost 5 bases, with 16 bases spanning the gap. CDR3 nucleotide sequence: TGTGCCAGCCCTATCATGGGGGGAGACGAGCAGTACTTC. Protein: CASPIMGGDEQYF.

This clone is a singleton in its sample. The chain links TRBV12-2 to TRBJ1-2. TRBV12-2 is designated a pseudogene. The CDR3 is 15 residues long. The DNA for the CDR3 is TGTGCAAGTCGCTTAGCCAGGACGACTCTCTATGGCTACACCTTC. Protein product: CASRLARTTLYGYTF.

V usage is TRBV10-3 and J usage is TRBJ1-5; unclear D gene. The CDR3 length is 16 residues. V was cut by 0 bases and J by 1 base, with 10 bases left in between. The germline CDR1 and CDR2 sequences are ENHRY and SYGVKD. The CDR3 region is CAISESPGWSNQPQHF. As DNA, the CDR3 is TGTGCCATCAGTGAGTCTCCGGGGTGGAGCAATCAGCCCCAGCATTTT.

The V and J genes are TRBV11-2 and TRBJ2-7; D is unresolved. The CDR3 has 14 amino acids. Trimming cost V 3 bases and J 2 bases, with 11 bases left between them. Per the germline V gene, CDR1 is SGHAT and CDR2 is FQNNGV. CDR3 sequence reads: CASSFWTSTYEQYF. The CDR3 bases are TGTGCCAGCAGCTTCTGGACGAGCACCTACGAGCAGTACTTC.

A single count supports this clone. This chain joins TRBV10-3 and TRBJ1-5; no clear D gene. V lost 8 bases and J lost 0, with 8 bases in between. CDR1 and CDR2 from the germline V gene are ENHRY and SYGVKD. The CDR3 is 13 residues long. Here the CDR3 reads CAIAQYSNQPQHF. The CDR3 DNA follows: TGTGCCATCGCCCAATATAGCAATCAGCCCCAGCATTTT.

The genes are TRBV11-3 and TRBJ2-1; D gene ambiguous. The CDR3 consists of 15 residues. V was cut by 5 bases and J by 1 base, with 12 bases left in between. The germline CDR1 and CDR2 sequences are SGHNT and YENEEA. The CDR3 DNA reads TGTGCCAGCAGCCTTAGCCTTGGTTCCTACAATGAGCAGTTCTTC. It specifies CASSLSLGSYNEQFF.

V and J are TRBV2 and TRBJ1-2; TRBD1 might be the D (5 bases). CDR1 is SNHLY and CDR2 is FYNNEI in the germline V gene. Trimming took off 9 bases at V and 5 bases at J, with 16 bases between the two ends. The CDR3 extends over 13 amino acids. The CDR3 sequence: CARKGFQGYGYTF. The CDR3, as DNA: TGTGCCAGGAAGGGTTTTCAGGGATATGGCTACACCTTC.

This clone came up once. The CDR3, as DNA: TGTGCCAGCAGTGAAGCGCATGGCGGGGAGCTGTTTTTT. Translation gives CASSEAHGGELFF. The genes are TRBV2 and TRBJ2-2; D call uncertain. The V and J ends lost 0 bases and 7 bases respectively, with 6 bases between them. The CDR3 covers 13 residues. CDR1 SNHLY and CDR2 FYNNEI come from the germline V gene.

The V call is TRBV7-9, the J call TRBJ2-3, with a tentative D call TRBD2 (6 bases). Germline CDR1 and CDR2: SEHNR and FQNEAQ (reference sequence). This CDR3 has 16 amino acids. V was cut by 4 bases and J by 3 bases, with 17 bases left in between. In DNA, the CDR3 is TGTGCCAGCAGCTCAGGATTCGGAGGGCGGACAGATACGCAGTATTTT. As protein: CASSSGFGGRTDTQYF.

This clone occurred a few times. The gene calls are TRBV28 and TRBJ2-7; maybe TRBD2 (5 bases). Germline values: CDR1 MDHEN, CDR2 SYDVKM. V dropped 3 bases and J dropped 0 bases, with 9 bases sitting between them. The CDR3 loop spans 14 amino acids. CDR3 coding DNA: TGTGCCAGCAGTTTGGCTACTAGCTCCTACGAGCAGTACTTC. Amino acid sequence: CASSLATSSYEQYF. Looking up the rest from reference TRBV28 and TRBJ2-7 gives the full variable domain: DVKVTQSSRYLVKRTGEKVFLECVQDMDHENMFWYRQDPGLGLRLIYFSYDVKMKEKGDIPEGYSVSREKKERFSLILESASTNQTSMYLCASSLATSSYEQYFGPGTRLTVT.

The chain has TRBV10-3 and TRBJ2-3, with a tentative D call TRBD1 (6 bases). V lost 6 bases, J lost 0 bases, and 13 bases lay in between. CDR3 size: 15 residues. CDR1 is ENHRY and CDR2 is SYGVKD in the germline V gene. The chain's CDR3 is CAIRRQDTSTDTQYF. CDR3 in DNA: TGTGCCATCAGAAGACAGGACACTAGCACAGATACGCAGTATTTT.

The chain recombines TRBV25-1 with TRBJ2-7; tentatively, D is TRBD2 (6 bases). Trimming stripped 1 base from V and 6 bases from J, with 16 bases between. Germline loops: CDR1 MGHDK, CDR2 SYGVNS. The CDR3 extends over 15 amino acids. The CDR3 loop reads CASSEFGPLGGEQYF. The CDR3 DNA is TGTGCCAGCAGTGAATTTGGCCCTTTGGGGGGCGAGCAGTACTTC.

Points on this clone: The same CDR3 also results from other DNA sequences found in this sample. The chain combines TRBV20-1 with TRBJ2-7; D gene unclear. The germline V gene has CDR1 DFQATT and CDR2 SNEGSKA (reference sequence). The V and J ends lost 5 bases and 0 bases respectively, with 5 bases between them. CDR3 length: 11 residues. CDR3 sequence reads: CSAPFSYEQYF. In DNA, the CDR3 is TGCAGTGCTCCGTTCTCCTACGAGCAGTACTTC.